Below, one T cell receptor (beta chain) is given with its context. TCRdb's table, derived via immunoSEQ multiplex PCR, lists solely in-frame clones and lacks some. The sample holds about 150,000 clones; roughly 71% are singletons and the top ten take 3.7%. The V gene's germline CDR1 is LNHDA and CDR2 SQIVND (reference sequence). The CDR3 sequence is 12 residues long. V lost 3 bases and J 6 bases, leaving 8 bases between the germline ends. The data were obtained in a study of blood T cell repertoires in COVID-19. Background on the study: The United States, Italy and Spain were the sources of the acute and convalescent COVID-19 samples. PBMCs, B-cell-depleted T cells, or T cells provided the cDNA or gDNA that made up the material.

The sequenced material came from peripheral blood. The TCR originated in a woman over 75 with acute or convalescent COVID-19. This chain connects TRBV19 to TRBJ1-1; D gene unclear. CDR3 amino acids: CASSIGTAEAFF. The DNA for the CDR3 is TGTGCCAGTAGTATTGGAACAGCTGAAGCTTTCTTT.